Below, 19 T cell receptor beta chains from the same sample are listed, as sequenced in a study of T cell repertoires in cytomegalovirus infection. TCRdb recomputed calls from the reads with MiXCR, one row per CDR3 protein. The table includes about 330,000 distinct CDR3 sequences, more than 8% detected once. Sequencing was carried out using PBMCs. The receptors derive from a human donor in good health (CMV status not recorded). Some clones in this sample may be carry-over from other donors' samples.

This clonotype has only a few counts. The V call is TRBV27, the J call TRBJ1-4, with D unclear. CDR3 length equals 15 residues. Germline CDR1 and CDR2: MNHEY and SMNVEV (reference sequence). V gave up 7 bases and J gave up 5 bases, with 17 bases separating them. The CDR3 sequence is CASTSLMGRNEKLFF. The CDR3, as DNA: TGTGCCAGCACCTCCCTGATGGGCAGGAATGAAAAACTGTTTTTT.

This clonotype was found a few times. The chain carries TRBV28 and TRBJ2-7; D possibly corresponds to TRBD1 (6 bases). CDR1 MDHEN and CDR2 SYDVKM come from the germline V gene. The germline V and J ends were trimmed by 4 bases and 5 bases, with 21 bases remaining between them. CDR3 length: 16 residues. Here the CDR3 DNA reads TGTGCCAGCAGTTCGTTCTGGGGGCAGCGGCGGAACGAGCAGTACTTC. It is translated as CASSSFWGQRRNEQYF. Full variable domain (missing parts from reference TRBV28 and TRBJ2-7): DVKVTQSSRYLVKRTGEKVFLECVQDMDHENMFWYRQDPGLGLRLIYFSYDVKMKEKGDIPEGYSVSREKKERFSLILESASTNQTSMYLCASSSFWGQRRNEQYFGPGTRLTVT.

The V gene is TRBV7-8, the J gene TRBJ2-7; a possible D gene is TRBD2 (6 bases). The CDR3 loop spans 14 amino acids. V was cut by 2 bases and J by 4 bases, with 12 bases left in between. Germline lookup yields CDR1 SGHVS and CDR2 FQNEAQ. As DNA, the CDR3 is TGTGCCAGCAGCTTACCCCCTAGCGAGTACGAGCAGTACTTC. Its protein is CASSLPPSEYEQYF.

The chain uses TRBV6-2 or TRBV6-3 and TRBJ1-4, with a weak D call TRBD1 (5 bases). V lost 1 base and J 8 bases, leaving 14 bases between the germline ends. Germline CDR1 and CDR2: MNHEY and SVGEGT. The CDR3 runs to 15 residues. The CDR3, as DNA: TGTGCCAGCAGTTACTACAGGAGCAAGGGGGAAAAACTGTTTTTT. Protein sequence: CASSYYRSKGEKLFF.

This clonotype was recorded many times. The chain combines TRBV7-2 with TRBJ1-3; TRBD1 matches 7 bases. Trimming removed 5 bases from V and 8 bases from J; junction bases left unmatched: 3. This CDR3 is 12 amino acids long. In germline, CDR1 is SGHTA, CDR2 FQGNSA. The chain's CDR3 is CASSQGGDTIYF. In DNA, the CDR3 is TGTGCCAGCAGCCAGGGGGGAGACACCATATATTTT.

This clonotype was seen at least ten times. The rearrangement links TRBV19 to TRBJ2-1; D gene unclear. The CDR3 has 15 amino acids. With 7 bases removed from V and 6 bases from J, the gap between germline ends came to 19 bases. Germline CDR1 LNHDA, CDR2 SQIVND (reference sequence). The CDR3 here is CASTSSPVAVNEQFF. CDR3 DNA sequence: TGTGCCAGTACCTCCTCCCCAGTCGCAGTCAATGAGCAGTTCTTC.

The sample holds a few counts of this clonotype. This sequence joins TRBV12-3 or TRBV12-4 and TRBJ1-1; 12 nucleotides match TRBD1. CDR3 length equals 15 residues. J gave up 5 bases and V 6 bases, and 7 bases lay outside the gene matches. CDR3 nucleotide sequence: TGTGCCAGCAGGCGGGACAGGGGGCGGGAGACTGAAGCTTTCTTT. Protein: CASRRDRGRETEAFF.

This clonotype occurred many times. The chain links TRBV28 to TRBJ2-1; a weak D match, TRBD2 (5 bases). Germline CDR1 MDHEN, CDR2 SYDVKM. The V end was cut by 5 bases, the J end by 2 bases, with 19 bases between. The CDR3 sequence is 17 residues long. CDR3: CASSPPTGRGTYNEQFF. CDR3 bases: TGTGCCAGCAGTCCACCGACGGGAAGAGGGACCTACAATGAGCAGTTCTTC.

This clonotype was seen repeatedly, ten times or more. J is TRBJ1-1 and V is TRBV18, with a tentative D call TRBD1 (6 bases). The germline V gene encodes CDR1 KGHSH and CDR2 LQKENI. The CDR3 is made up of 16 amino acids. Trimming took 4 bases from V and 1 from J, leaving 16 bases between them. The CDR3 loop reads CASSLSGTSKNTEAFF. The CDR3 DNA sequence: TGTGCCAGCTCACTTTCCGGGACAAGTAAGAACACTGAAGCTTTCTTT.

This clonotype was found many times. This chain uses TRBV7-6 with TRBJ2-3, with no clear D. The CDR3 covers 12 residues. The V and J ends lost 3 bases and 9 bases respectively, with 10 bases between them. Looked up from germline, CDR1 is SGHVS and CDR2 is FNYEAQ. CDR3 in DNA: TGTGCCAGCAGCTTCCTATTCAAGACGCAGTATTTT. Amino acid sequence: CASSFLFKTQYF.

This clonotype showed up many times. The chain joins TRBV6-2 or TRBV6-3 to TRBJ2-1; D tentatively fits TRBD1 or TRBD2 (5 bases each). This CDR3 comprises 15 residues. CDR1 MNHEY and CDR2 SVGEGT come from the germline V gene. Trimming took 3 bases from V and 2 from J, leaving 11 bases between them. The CDR3 nucleotides are TGTGCCAGCAGTTATGGTTGGGACCCCTACAATGAGCAGTTCTTC. It encodes CASSYGWDPYNEQFF.

This clonotype was found many times. The chain links TRBV7-8 to TRBJ2-3, with 8 nucleotides matching TRBD2. The junction had 14 bases not matched to a gene; V was cut back by 5 bases and J by 1 base. CDR1 is SGHVS, CDR2 FQNEAQ, per germline. CDR3 length: 18 amino acids. As DNA, the CDR3 is TGTGCCAGCAGCCCCTTGGGGGTGATGCGGGGGGGCACAGATACGCAGTATTTT. This gives the protein CASSPLGVMRGGTDTQYF. Looking up the rest from reference TRBV7-8 and TRBJ2-3 gives the full variable domain: GAGVSQSPRYKVAKRGQDVALRCDPISGHVSLFWYQQALGQGPEFLTYFQNEAQLDKSGLPSDRFFAERPEGSVSTLKIQRTQQEDSAVYLCASSPLGVMRGGTDTQYFGPGTRLTVL.

The chain combines TRBV19 with TRBJ2-3; 8 nucleotides line up with TRBD2. The CDR3 extends over 14 amino acids. V dropped 5 bases and J dropped 5; count of bases not matched to a gene: 6. Germline V lookup: CDR1 LNHDA, CDR2 SQIVND (reference sequence). DNA of the CDR3: TGTGCCAGTAGTTCCGGGACTAGGGGAGATACGCAGTATTTT. This codes for CASSSGTRGDTQYF.

This clonotype has ten or more counts. This chain links TRBV28 with TRBJ1-1; 7 positions agree with TRBD1. The CDR3 consists of 13 residues. The junction had 16 bases not matched to a gene; V was cut back by 9 bases and J by 12 bases. CDR1 and CDR2 from the germline V gene are MDHEN and SYDVKM. Written as DNA, the CDR3 is TGTGCCAGGCAGTTCCCTCCCAGGGGGACGACTTTCTTT. Amino acid sequence: CARQFPPRGTTFF.

This clonotype was observed at least ten times. The V gene is TRBV6-2 or TRBV6-3, the J gene TRBJ1-1; D is unresolved. The V end was cut by 2 bases, the J end by 3 bases, with 13 bases between. The CDR3 sequence is 15 residues long. The V gene's germline CDR1 is MNHEY and CDR2 SVGEGT. The CDR3 loop is CASSYPTNRHTEAFF. CDR3 sequence (DNA): TGTGCCAGCAGTTACCCTACAAACCGCCACACTGAAGCTTTCTTT.

This clonotype was seen many times. This rearrangement joins TRBV28 to TRBJ2-3, with D maybe TRBD2 (5 bases). Deletions cut 5 bases from V and 2 bases from J, with 11 bases between. Germline values: CDR1 MDHEN, CDR2 SYDVKM. CDR3 length: 14 residues. CDR3 nucleotide sequence: TGTGCCAGCAGTGAAAGGACTGTCACAGATACGCAGTATTTT. It encodes CASSERTVTDTQYF.

The J gene is TRBJ2-7, the V gene TRBV5-1; 9 bases map to TRBD1. The CDR3 totals 14 residues. J was trimmed by 4 bases and V by 7 bases; bases with no gene match: 9. CDR1 is SGHRS and CDR2 is YFSETQ in the germline V gene. CDR3 amino acids: CASEMGQGLYEQYF. In DNA form, the CDR3 reads TGCGCCAGCGAGATGGGACAGGGCTTATACGAGCAGTACTTC.

This CDR3 reads CSARARGRERGYGYTF. For the CDR3, the DNA is TGCAGTGCTAGAGCCCGTGGGAGGGAAAGAGGCTATGGCTACACCTTC. The chain has TRBV20-1 and TRBJ1-2; D is undetermined. The CDR3 is 16 residues long. Between the trimmed V and J ends, which lost 1 base and 4 bases, there was a span of 19 bases. Per the germline V gene, CDR1 is DFQATT and CDR2 is SNEGSKA (reference sequence).

This clonotype has at least ten counts. The chain couples TRBV6-2 or TRBV6-3 to TRBJ1-5; D is uncertain. This CDR3 is 13 amino acids long. Germline V lookup: CDR1 MNHEY, CDR2 SVGEGT. Trimming took off 10 bases at V and 3 bases at J, with 13 bases between the two ends. CDR3 amino acids: CATRPGFNQPQHF. In DNA form, the CDR3 reads TGTGCCACCCGGCCGGGCTTCAATCAGCCCCAGCATTTT.